The T cell receptor (beta chain) under discussion was sequenced for a study of siplizumab effects on memory and regulatory T cells. Assay: immunoSEQ multiplex PCR; the TCRdb copy retains only in-frame clones and omits some. The repertoire has approximately 91,000 clones, roughly 94% of them found once; the top ten carry approximately 18%. Per germline, CDR1 SGHRS and CDR2 YFSETQ. Trimming removed 3 bases from V and 3 bases from J, with 16 bases in between. The length of the CDR3 is 15 residues. This chain uses TRBV5-1 with TRBJ2-7; maybe TRBD1 (5 bases). Source material: CD8+ T cells sorted from blood. This TCR derives from a human donor in good health. CDR3 residues: CASSSDSPLNYEQYF. CDR3 bases: TGCGCCAGCAGCTCAGACAGCCCTCTCAACTACGAGCAGTACTTC.